Presented here are 16 T cell receptor beta chains from one specimen sequenced in a study of blood T cell repertoires in COVID-19. Repertoires were generated with immunoSEQ multiplex PCR, while TCRdb's copy carries only in-frame clones and drops some. Among some 49,000 clones listed, around 81% were seen once. Material for sequencing was peripheral blood. These receptors came from a woman older than 75 with COVID-19, enrolled during active disease.

The DNA of the CDR3 is TGTGCCAGCAGTTCTCAGGGGCGCACTGGGGGCTACACCTTC. Its protein is CASSSQGRTGGYTF. The chain employs TRBV5-4 and TRBJ1-2, with D maybe TRBD1 (6 bases). Germline V gene lookup returns CDR1 SGHNT and CDR2 YYREEE (reference sequence). CDR3 length: 14 residues. Trimming cost V 5 bases and J 8 bases, with 19 bases left between them.

The CDR3: CTSRGNGDTLAKNIQYF. The CDR3 coding sequence is TGTACAAGCAGAGGAAACGGGGACACCTTAGCCAAAAACATTCAGTACTTC. The chain has TRBV28 and TRBJ2-4; a weak D match, TRBD1 (6 bases). Germline CDR1 reads MDHEN; CDR2 reads SYDVKM. This CDR3 is 17 amino acids long.

The chain joins TRBV2 to TRBJ2-7; possibly TRBD1 for D (6 bases). CDR1 and CDR2 from the germline V gene are SNHLY and FYNNEI. This CDR3 has 14 residues. V was pared by 6 bases and J by 0 bases, with 12 bases between. The CDR3 region is CASRDSSSSYEQYF. The CDR3 DNA follows: TGTGCCAGCAGGGACAGTTCGAGCTCCTACGAGCAGTACTTC.

This sequence joins TRBV5-5 and TRBJ2-6, with 7 bases aligning to TRBD1. The CDR3 consists of 18 residues. V gave up 0 bases and J gave up 0 bases; unmatched junction bases: 6. Germline V CDR1 and CDR2: SGHKS, YYEKEE (reference sequence). The CDR3 is CASSLGQGRFSGANVLTF. The CDR3 DNA reads as TGTGCCAGCAGCTTGGGACAGGGAAGATTCTCTGGGGCCAACGTCCTGACTTTC. Using reference TRBV5-5 and TRBJ2-6 for the parts outside the CDR3, the full variable domain is DAGVTQSPTHLIKTRGQQVTLRCSPISGHKSVSWYQQVLGQGPQFIFQYYEKEERGRGNFPDRFSARQFPNYSSELNVNALLLGDSALYLCASSLGQGRFSGANVLTFGAGSRLTVL.

This clone was detected a few times. The chain recombines TRBV11-2 with TRBJ2-1; 7 bases are shared with TRBD2. The trim removed 4 bases at V and 8 bases at J, leaving 8 bases unmatched. The CDR3 extends over 14 amino acids. Per germline, CDR1 SGHAT and CDR2 FQNNGV. Here the CDR3 DNA reads TGTGCCAGCAGCTCCGGCGGGGGAAACGATGAGCAGTTCTTC. Amino acids: CASSSGGGNDEQFF.

The chain carries TRBV9 and TRBJ2-7; 10 bases are a match to TRBD2. The CDR3 runs to 15 residues. Germline values: CDR1 SGDLS, CDR2 YYNGEE. After removal of 0 bases from V and 4 bases from J, the junction contained 4 bases not matched to a gene. The CDR3 DNA is TGTGCCAGCAGCGTAGGGTCTAGCGGGAGTTACGAGCAGTACTTC. This encodes CASSVGSSGSYEQYF.

The chain recombines TRBV6-5 with TRBJ2-3; D is unclear. Trimming pared 5 bases from V and 3 bases from J, leaving 9 bases between. CDR1 is MNHEY, CDR2 SVGAGI, per germline. CDR3 length: 13 amino acids. CDR3 sequence: CASSNFVTDTQYF. The CDR3 coding sequence is TGTGCCAGCAGTAACTTCGTAACAGATACGCAGTATTTT.

V usage is TRBV27 and J usage is TRBJ2-7; maybe TRBD1 (5 bases). Trimming cost V 5 bases and J 0 bases, with 17 bases left between them. Germline lookup yields CDR1 MNHEY and CDR2 SMNVEV (reference sequence). This CDR3 spans 16 amino acids. The CDR3 is CASSRSAGFASYEQYF. The CDR3 nucleotides are TGTGCCAGCAGTCGGAGCGCAGGGTTCGCCTCCTACGAGCAGTACTTC.

This clone was counted a single time. V usage is TRBV18 and J usage is TRBJ1-5, with 8 bases that match TRBD1. Germline V gives CDR1 KGHSH, CDR2 LQKENI. The junction had 3 bases not matched to a gene; V was cut back by 3 bases and J by 2 bases. The CDR3 length is 15 residues. This CDR3 reads CASSPGQAGNQPQHF. CDR3 DNA: TGTGCCAGCTCACCGGGACAGGCGGGCAATCAGCCCCAGCATTTT. Full variable domain (outside the CDR3, taken from reference TRBV18 and TRBJ1-5): NAGVMQNPRHLVRRRGQEARLRCSPMKGHSHVYWYRQLPEEGLKFMVYLQKENIIDESGMPKERFSAEFPKEGPSILRIQQVVRGDSAAYFCASSPGQAGNQPQHFGDGTRLSIL.

The V gene is TRBV27, the J gene TRBJ1-6, with D unresolved. Germline assignment: CDR1 MNHEY and CDR2 SMNVEV (reference sequence). V dropped 6 bases and J dropped 0 bases, with 12 bases sitting between them. The CDR3 has 16 amino acids. The CDR3 nucleotides read TGTGCCAGCAGACCGCACCGGGGCTCCTATAATTCACCCCTCCACTTT. Its protein is CASRPHRGSYNSPLHF.

The CDR3 nucleotides read TGTGCCAGCACCCTCAGCGGGGGACTACTCAATCAGCCCCAGCATTTT. Its translation is CASTLSGGLLNQPQHF. This sequence joins TRBV28 and TRBJ1-5; D might be TRBD1 (5 bases). V was shortened by 7 bases and J by 3 bases, with 19 bases between the two germline ends. In germline, CDR1 is MDHEN, CDR2 SYDVKM. The CDR3 has 16 amino acids.

J is TRBJ1-1 and V is TRBV19; 9 bases fit TRBD1. With V trimmed by 7 bases and J by 5 bases, 11 bases remained unmatched. CDR3 size: 15 residues. Germline values: CDR1 LNHDA, CDR2 SQIVND (reference sequence). In DNA, the CDR3 is TGTGCCAGTAAGGGACAGGGAAGTGGTCGGACTGAAGCTTTCTTT. Its translation: CASKGQGSGRTEAFF. Looking up the rest from reference TRBV19 and TRBJ1-1 gives the full variable domain: DGGITQSPKYLFRKEGQNVTLSCEQNLNHDAMYWYRQDPGQGLRLIYYSQIVNDFQKGDIAEGYSVSREKKESFPLTVTSAQKNPTAFYLCASKGQGSGRTEAFFGQGTRLTVV.

This chain links TRBV6-5 with TRBJ1-5; 9 bases are shared with TRBD1. Losses at the gene ends were 7 bases for V and 4 bases for J; bases not matched to a gene: 5. Germline assignment: CDR1 MNHEY and CDR2 SVGAGI. The CDR3 has 14 amino acids. Here the CDR3 reads CASTKDRGNQPQHF. CDR3 DNA: TGTGCCAGCACCAAGGACAGGGGAAATCAGCCCCAGCATTTT.

CDR3 coding DNA: TGCGCCAGCAGTATTAGAGAACCCGGGGAGCTGTTTTTT. Encoded protein: CASSIREPGELFF. The chain is built from TRBV5-1 and TRBJ2-2; D is unclear. The V gene lost 5 bases and the J gene lost 6 bases, with 11 bases spanning the gap. The germline CDR1 and CDR2 sequences are SGHRS and YFSETQ. The CDR3 contains 13 residues.

The rearrangement uses TRBV28 and TRBJ1-5; 8 bases line up with TRBD1. Germline V gives CDR1 MDHEN, CDR2 SYDVKM. This CDR3 has 17 amino acids. With 2 bases clipped from V and 3 bases from J, the junction kept 9 bases outside the gene matches. CDR3 residues: CASSLVWTGWDNQPQHF. DNA for the CDR3: TGTGCCAGCAGTTTAGTTTGGACAGGGTGGGACAATCAGCCCCAGCATTTT.

This clone showed up many times. The chain links TRBV5-6 to TRBJ1-1, with TRBD1 as a possible D gene (6 bases). The V end was cut by 4 bases, the J end by 1 base, with 11 bases between. The CDR3 length is 14 residues. The germline V gene has CDR1 SGHDT and CDR2 YYEEEE. This chain's CDR3 is CASSRPTGNTEAFF. As DNA, the CDR3 is TGTGCCAGCAGCCGCCCGACAGGGAACACTGAAGCTTTCTTT. Full variable domain (remainder filled in from reference TRBV5-6 and TRBJ1-1): DAGVTQSPTHLIKTRGQQVTLRCSPKSGHDTVSWYQQALGQGPQFIFQYYEEEERQRGNFPDRFSGHQFPNYSSELNVNALLLGDSALYLCASSRPTGNTEAFFGQGTRLTVV.